The rows below give T cell receptor beta chains drawn from one sample of a study of T cells in Graves' hyperthyroidism and ophthalmopathy. Each CDR3 protein is one row after TCRdb ran MiXCR on the multiplex PCR reads. The sample holds roughly 630,000 distinct CDR3 sequences; around 14% are singletons and the top ten take around 7.8%. The sample was blood. These receptors were taken from a woman aged 30 to 39 with Graves' hyperthyroidism. Both conserved end residues are trimmed from each CDR3. The order of the fields is V gene, clone size, CDR3 protein. Some rows have no size entry. The others give once, few or many, or a class for an expanded clone.

TRBV6-1 - ASSSNIAGGPTDTQY
TRBV7-2 few ASKGQRSSYEQY
TRBV12-3/TRBV12-4 many ASSLMTRLTGELF
TRBV5-8 many ASSFAGTGNREQY
TRBV14 many ASSLHSFSPLH
TRBV30 - AWSAGDTIY
TRBV11-1 many ASSPDQAGQGMEAF
TRBV3-1 few ASSQGDRVNIQY
TRBV20-1 - SAVRDRGREQY
TRBV29-1 many SVAWNSGYEQY
TRBV20-1 - SAETGGETQY
TRBV3-1 many ASSQDSRLSQPQH
TRBV7-6 many ASSDLNTEAF
TRBV28 many ASSLIQGVYNEQF
TRBV6-1 many ASTERPPRTGGQFAQY
TRBV12-3/TRBV12-4 many ASSGDAETQY
TRBV7-2 many ASSLNDDRGLYEQY
TRBV2 many ASSEAGGRINQPQH
TRBV4-1 few ASTSRETSRSDTQY
TRBV27 few ASSKLTGTSVSYEQY
TRBV2 - ASSEEGRIAKNIQY
TRBV7-9 many ASSLGAKDGYT
TRBV2 many ASQTVEAF
TRBV6-1 few ASSELGHTNEKLF
TRBV4-1 many ASSQGSETQY
TRBV20-1 few SASGTSFHEQF
TRBV7-6 - ASSLFSAGETGELF
TRBV6-6 many ASRPRGAGSSRAANTGELF
TRBV11-3 many ASSPRYKGLAGDYEQY
TRBV20-1 - SASLLAGEPHEQF
TRBV7-9 - ASSLVMAGLGKDTQY
TRBV28 many ASRGGGSGRSEQF
TRBV4-1 few ASSQSQAGGYEQF
TRBV5-4 - ASSSSSEYNEQF
TRBV5-5 - ASSFPAGADTQY
TRBV3-1 - ASSPRADNSPLH
TRBV6-1 few ASSTTGGTPQPQH
TRBV24-1 few ATSDFSGRAGYEQY
TRBV11-2 many ASSLYSAGREQF
TRBV2 - ASTLAEVKNIQY
TRBV6-9 few ASSYRGEYEQY
TRBV3-1 many ASSQDGRDISYNEQF